This T cell receptor (beta chain) emerged from a study of cytomegalovirus exposure and HLA in healthy donors. Study-wide findings and caveats: Likely technical artifact: a cluster of highly shared sequence variants. Previous analysis showed most TCR beta V segments were productive about 90% or about 30% of the time.

Notes on this clone: Its target is not known.

In the PCR, 60 Vbeta and 13 Jbeta primers were used. Here immunoSEQ multiplex PCR was the method, and the copy in TCRdb shows in-frame clones only, minus some. Of about 200,000 clones in the sample, over 60% were seen once. Though probably carrying unrecorded immune exposures, donors were nominally healthy at sampling. Sequenced input: PBMCs. This sequence was found in a middle-aged man in good health and CMV-seronegative.

The CDR3 DNA reads as TGTGCCACCCTCCGGGACTTTTCCTACAATGAGCAGTTCTTC. Its translation: CATLRDFSYNEQFF. The V gene is TRBV6-5, the J gene TRBJ2-1; a possible D gene is TRBD2 (6 bases). The CDR3 totals 14 residues. Germline V gives CDR1 MNHEY, CDR2 SVGAGI. V was shortened by 10 bases and J by 1 base, with 14 bases between the two germline ends.